This is a list of T cell receptor beta chains from one sample in a study of T cells in Graves' hyperthyroidism and ophthalmopathy. Using its own MiXCR run on the multiplex PCR reads, TCRdb lists one record per CDR3 protein. The sample records 300,000 to 400,000 distinct CDR3 sequences, about 14% being singletons. Sequenced sample: blood. The origin of the receptors is a woman aged 55-70 years with Graves' hyperthyroidism. The CDR3 runs from the conserved cysteine through the conserved F or W. A D gene is named only where the DNA matches it firmly. Expanded clones are given a class, and other clones once, few, many or no size at all.

d_call clone_size j_call v_call cdr3_nt cdr3_aa
TRBD2 NA TRBJ2-5 TRBV14 TGTGCCAGCAGCCTGGCGGGAGCGGCAGAGACCCAGTACTTC CASSLAGAAETQYF
NA many TRBJ2-3 TRBV28 TGTGCCAGCAGTCGTAGCGGAAGAAACACAGATACGCAGTATTTT CASSRSGRNTDTQYF
TRBD1 few TRBJ2-3 TRBV12-3/TRBV12-4 TGTGCCAGCAGCCTGACAGGGGCTAGCACAGATACGCAGTATTTT CASSLTGASTDTQYF
TRBD2 many TRBJ2-5 TRBV12-3/TRBV12-4 TGTGCCAGCAGTCCCGAAGGGGGACTAGCGGGAGGGCCACCAGAGACCCAGTACTTC CASSPEGGLAGGPPETQYF
TRBD1 many TRBJ1-2 TRBV7-9 TGTGCCAGCAGCAACGACAGGGAGAATGGCTACACCTTC CASSNDRENGYTF
NA many TRBJ1-3 TRBV5-1 TGCGCCAGCAGCTTGGAAGGATCTGGAAACACCATATATTTT CASSLEGSGNTIYF
NA NA TRBJ2-3 TRBV19 TGTGCCAGTAGTGAGTCCGGGGCTGCAGATACGCAGTATTTT CASSESGAADTQYF
TRBD1 many TRBJ1-4 TRBV7-8 TGTGCCAGCAGCCGCGACAGGGGGCAAGAAAAACTGTTTTTT CASSRDRGQEKLFF
NA many TRBJ1-1 TRBV18 TGTGCCAGCTCACAGGGGTCCCGGCAGAACACTGAAGCTTTCTTT CASSQGSRQNTEAFF
NA few TRBJ1-2 TRBV20-1 TGCAGTGCTAGACGATCCGGGGACTATGGCTACACCTTC CSARRSGDYGYTF
TRBD1 few TRBJ2-3 TRBV7-3 TGTGCCAGCACCCCGGGACAGGGAATCACAGATACGCAGTATTTT CASTPGQGITDTQYF
TRBD1 many TRBJ1-1 TRBV12-3/TRBV12-4 TGTGCCAGCAGTTTAAGGGGACAGGGGGCAGATGAAGCTTTCTTT CASSLRGQGADEAFF
TRBD2 few TRBJ2-3 TRBV20-1 TGCAGTGCTACCAGACTAGCGAGAACTAGCACAGATACGCAGTATTTT CSATRLARTSTDTQYF
NA many TRBJ2-7 TRBV29-1 TGCAGCGTTGGGGGAGACGGCTACGAGCAGTACTTC CSVGGDGYEQYF
TRBD1 many TRBJ1-1 TRBV19 TGTGCCAGTACTTTACAGGGGATGAACACTGAAGCTTTCTTT CASTLQGMNTEAFF
NA NA TRBJ1-1 TRBV12-3/TRBV12-4 TGTGCCAGCAGGGGGGGGGCCGGGAACACTGAAGCTTTCTTT CASRGGAGNTEAFF
TRBD2 few TRBJ2-1 TRBV24-1 TGTGCCACCAGTGATTTTACCCGGGAGGGCCTAGGAAATGAGCAGTTCTTC CATSDFTREGLGNEQFF
NA NA TRBJ2-1 TRBV5-1 TGCGCCAGCAGCTGGGGACTGCGAGAAAGCTCCTACAATGAGCAGTTCTTC CASSWGLRESSYNEQFF
TRBD1 few TRBJ1-5 TRBV19 TGTGCCAGTAGTCATGGGACAGGGGGCGAAAATCAGCCCCAGCATTTT CASSHGTGGENQPQHF
NA many TRBJ1-1 TRBV2 TGTGCCAGCAATATACCACAGGGTGTGGCTGAAGCTTTCTTT CASNIPQGVAEAFF
TRBD2 many TRBJ2-5 TRBV20-1 TGCAGTGCCCCGTCCCTAGCGGGAGGGATAGAGACCCAGTACTTC CSAPSLAGGIETQYF
TRBD1 few TRBJ2-4 TRBV6-2/TRBV6-3 TGTGCCAGCACCGAGGACAGGAACATTCAGTACTTC CASTEDRNIQYF
TRBD1 many TRBJ2-5 TRBV7-9 TGTGCCAGCAGACGACAGGGGGGGGGATGGGAGACCCAGTACTTC CASRRQGGGWETQYF
NA NA TRBJ1-5 TRBV27 TGTGCCAGCAGTTTGAGCAGGACCACTAATCAGCCCCAGCATTTT CASSLSRTTNQPQHF
TRBD1 many TRBJ2-7 TRBV20-1 TGCAGTGCTAGGGGGGACAGCTCCTACGAGCAGTACTTC CSARGDSSYEQYF
NA many TRBJ2-7 TRBV27 TGTGCCAGCGGCTATGCAGGGATGAAACCCTACGAGCAGTACTTC CASGYAGMKPYEQYF
TRBD2 NA TRBJ2-1 TRBV18 TGTGCCAGCTCGAGAACTAGCGGGGGAAGCTCCTACAATGAGCAGTTCTTC CASSRTSGGSSYNEQFF
NA many TRBJ2-3 TRBV11-2 TGTGCCAGCAGCTTAGACTATTCCACAGATACGCAGTATTTT CASSLDYSTDTQYF
TRBD1 few TRBJ2-5 TRBV25-1 TGTGCCAGCACCCCAAACCCGGGGACAGGGAAAGAGACCCAGTACTTC CASTPNPGTGKETQYF
NA few TRBJ2-1 TRBV24-1 TGTGCCACCAGTGAACCACAGGGAGGTAATGAGCAGTTCTTC CATSEPQGGNEQFF
NA many TRBJ1-4 TRBV18 TGTGCCAGCTCACTGTACAGGGCCGACGATGAAAAACTGTTTTTT CASSLYRADDEKLFF
TRBD1 many TRBJ2-1 TRBV7-3 TGTGCCAGCAGCTCCCTAGAGGGACAGCCCAATGAGCAGTTCTTC CASSSLEGQPNEQFF
NA many TRBJ2-1 TRBV3-1 TGTGCCAGCAGCCAAATCGCCTCCTACAATGAGCAGTTCTTC CASSQIASYNEQFF
TRBD2 few TRBJ2-7 TRBV6-1 TGTGCCAGCAGTGAGTATGTGACTAGCGGGAGGGTCTACGAGCAGTACTTC CASSEYVTSGRVYEQYF
NA NA TRBJ2-3 TRBV19 TGTGCCAGTAGTGAGGGGCGGTTGGCAGATACGCAGTATTTT CASSEGRLADTQYF
NA many TRBJ2-7 TRBV4-1 TGCGCCAGCAGTCCCCACGAAGGCGGGATCTACGAGCAGTACTTC CASSPHEGGIYEQYF
NA NA TRBJ1-2 TRBV7-9 TGTGCCAGCAGCTCTTTGACAGGCCCTAACTATGGCTACACCTTC CASSSLTGPNYGYTF